This TCR beta chain was profiled in a study of chemoradiotherapy in HPV16-positive cancers. Notes on the study in general: Candidate HPV-specific clones and E7-related TCR motifs grew in tumor during treatment.

TCRdb's copy holds only in-frame clones and misses some; the assay was immunoSEQ multiplex PCR. The sample consists of tens of thousands of clones, more than 90% of them appearing once. Samples were taken several times over chemoradiotherapy. This clone was observed a single time. The antigen remains undetermined. The CDR3 sequence is 15 residues long. The germline V gene has CDR1 LNHDA and CDR2 SQIVND (reference sequence). Trimming removed 4 bases from V and 2 bases from J, with 11 bases in between. The chain links TRBV19 to TRBJ2-2; tentatively, D is TRBD1 or TRBD2 (5 bases each). The clonotype originates from a human donor with HPV-associated anogenital cancer. This sample comprised blood, obtained from a patient who underwent chemoradiotherapy. In nucleotides, the CDR3 is TGTGCCAGTAGTACCCCCGGGGCAAACACCGGGGAGCTGTTTTTT. It translates to CASSTPGANTGELFF. Full variable domain (rest looked up from reference TRBV19 and TRBJ2-2): DGGITQSPKYLFRKEGQNVTLSCEQNLNHDAMYWYRQDPGQGLRLIYYSQIVNDFQKGDIAEGYSVSREKKESFPLTVTSAQKNPTAFYLCASSTPGANTGELFFGEGSRLTVL.